This TCR beta chain was sequenced for a study of T cells in Graves' hyperthyroidism and ophthalmopathy. The CDR3 has 15 residues. Germline V gene sequence: CDR1 SGHRS, CDR2 YFSETQ. V lost 2 bases and J 7 bases, leaving 15 bases between the germline ends. It was RNA transcripts that yielded the amplified TCR beta CDR3 regions. The HTBI primer set served for first-round RT-PCR of the TCR CDR3. From the multiplex PCR reads, TCRdb called clonotypes with MiXCR, one entry per CDR3 protein. The profile shows about 200,000 distinct CDR3 sequences, around 18% of them singletons. This clonotype occurred a few times.

The clonotype was recovered from a man aged 35 to 55 with Graves' hyperthyroidism. This rearrangement joins TRBV5-1 to TRBJ2-2, with D perhaps matching TRBD2 (6 bases). Sequencing used blood. The CDR3 nucleotides read TGCGCCAGCAGCTTTCAAACGGGGGTCGGCGGGGAGCTGTTTTTT. Its protein is CASSFQTGVGGELFF.